The rows below give T cell receptor beta chains drawn from one sample of a study of T cell responses to AZD1222 COVID-19 vaccine. The table came from immunoSEQ multiplex PCR; TCRdb's copy has only in-frame clones and leaves some out. The sample carries 150,000 to 200,000 clones, about nine tenths recorded once. Here the sequenced sample was peripheral blood, taken on day 0 of AZD1222 vaccination. The receptor set was obtained from an adult in good health. The CDR3 runs from the conserved cysteine through the conserved F or W. Each record gives: D gene, clone size, CDR3 length, J gene, V gene, CDR3 DNA, CDR3 protein. D genes are given only for firm matches. Only some rows state a clone size, as once, few, many or a class for expanded clones.

NA | NA | 16 | TRBJ2-3 | TRBV20-1 | TGCAGTGCTAGTATCCCCGGACAGTTTAGCACAGATACGCAGTATTTT | CSASIPGQFSTDTQYF
NA | NA | 9 | TRBJ2-5 | TRBV7-2 | TGTGGGACGGGGGAGACCCAGTACTTC | CGTGETQYF
NA | once | 16 | TRBJ1-1 | TRBV9 | TGTGCCAGCAGCGCTACAGGGAGTGTAGGGAACACTGAAGCTTTCTTT | CASSATGSVGNTEAFF
NA | NA | 13 | TRBJ2-3 | TRBV7-9 | TGTGCCAGCAGCTTAGCAGAGACCAGAGACGCGAAATTT | CASSLAETRDAKF
NA | NA | 13 | TRBJ1-5 | TRBV27 | TGTGCCAGCAGTCCAGGAGGGAGAGAGCCCCAGCATTTT | CASSPGGREPQHF
NA | NA | 11 | TRBJ1-5 | TRBV19 | TGTGCCAGTAGAGCCTTAGGGCCCCAGCATTTT | CASRALGPQHF
NA | NA | 13 | TRBJ2-1 | TRBV30 | TGTGCCTGGGCCAAGGCAAGGGCCAATGAGCAGTTCTTC | CAWAKARANEQFF
NA | NA | 15 | TRBJ2-1 | TRBV27 | TGTGCCAGCAGTTTTTGGGCGGGCAAGCACAATGAGCAGTTCTTC | CASSFWAGKHNEQFF
NA | NA | 12 | TRBJ1-1 | TRBV10-3 | TGTGCCATCAGTGAGGGGAACACTGAAGCTTTCTTT | CAISEGNTEAFF
TRBD1 | NA | 15 | TRBJ1-3 | TRBV18 | TGTGCCAGCTCACCACGGCAGGGGGCTGGAAACACCATATATTTT | CASSPRQGAGNTIYF
NA | NA | 15 | TRBJ1-1 | TRBV30 | TGTGCCTGGAGTGTACTCTCGGGGGGTTTCACTGAAGCTTTCTTT | CAWSVLSGGFTEAFF
TRBD2 | NA | 15 | TRBJ2-7 | TRBV3-1/TRBV3-2 | TGTGCCAGCAGCCAAGTACCTAGCGGGCTCTACGAGCAGTACTTC | CASSQVPSGLYEQYF
NA | NA | 12 | TRBJ2-7 | TRBV30 | TGTGCCTGGAGTACTACAGGGCTCGAGCAGTACTTC | CAWSTTGLEQYF
NA | once | 12 | TRBJ2-5 | TRBV27 | TGTGCCAGCAGTTCCCCCTCAGAGACCCAGTACTTC | CASSSPSETQYF
NA | NA | 15 | TRBJ1-4 | TRBV27 | TGTGCCAGCAGTTTACGGGGCACAACTAATGAAAAACTGTTTTTT | CASSLRGTTNEKLFF
NA | once | 15 | TRBJ1-5 | TRBV19 | TGTGCCAGTAGTATAGTAGGGGGGGGTAATCAGCCCCAGCATTTT | CASSIVGGGNQPQHF
NA | NA | 14 | TRBJ1-1 | TRBV6-5 | TGTGCCAGCAGCCGACGGTTGGAGAACACTGAAGCTTTCTTT | CASSRRLENTEAFF
NA | NA | 11 | TRBJ1-5 | TRBV6-5 | TGTGCCAGCACCCTGAGACAGCCCCAGCATTTT | CASTLRQPQHF
TRBD1 | NA | 17 | TRBJ1-3 | TRBV4-1 | TGCGCCAGCAGCCCCCGGACAGGGGGATACTCTGGAAACACCATATATTTT | CASSPRTGGYSGNTIYF
NA | NA | 13 | TRBJ1-1 | TRBV25-1 | TGTGCCAGCTCATCTTCAGGGGATACTGAAGCTTTCTTT | CASSSSGDTEAFF
TRBD1 | NA | 15 | TRBJ2-2 | TRBV7-3 | TGTGCCAGCAGCTTGGCAGGGGGAAGGGCCGGGGAGCTGTTTTTT | CASSLAGGRAGELFF
NA | NA | 14 | TRBJ1-1 | TRBV19 | TGTGCCAGTAGGATTTCGACAGGGAACACTGAAGCTTTCTTT | CASRISTGNTEAFF
NA | NA | 15 | TRBJ2-3 | TRBV5-8 | TGTGCCAGCAGCCCAAAGACAGGATTCACAGATACGCAGTATTTT | CASSPKTGFTDTQYF
NA | NA | 12 | TRBJ2-7 | TRBV6-6 | TGTGCCAGCAGTCCCCAACCCTACGAGCAGTACTTC | CASSPQPYEQYF